This T cell receptor (beta chain) derives from a study of T cell responses to AZD1222 COVID-19 vaccine (dated by TCRdb to about 2021). Study-wide context: A total of 230 to 250 trial participants underwent TCR sequencing, of whom some 210 received two doses of AZD1222 and approximately 25 received two doses of the MenACWY control vaccine. Trial participants were enrolled by age into subgroups of 18-55, 56-69 and 70-plus years, and around 150, 28 and 57 TCR-sequenced participants, respectively, were included in these subgroups. Results the study describes overall, beyond this receptor: The whole spike protein was spanned by vaccine-associated CD4 TCRs, and dominant responses were seen in regions 160-218 and 743-854. Conclusions about previously exposed vaccinees are limited, since just 5 or 6 AZD1222 recipients were seropositive for SARS-CoV-2 at baseline. After two AZD1222 doses, spike-specific TCR breadth and depth were significantly higher than at day 0 and than in MenACWY recipients. Because no day 14 peak-response samples were available, the repertoires could be characterized only after the peak T cell response. Epitopes outside the regions mutated in the B.1.351 and B.1.1.7 variants were reportedly recognized by nearly half of the unique spike-specific TCRs. Participants were mostly white British, with more females than males. The authors suggested clonal diversity may have been underestimated. The 56-69-year group was small, and its depth increase did not reach significance, likely because of low power.

In light of the paper, this sample's time point label describes: baseline before first vaccination. Reading the label with the study, this specimen's treatment or condition is: meningococcal conjugate vaccine given as trial control. The vaccinee samples were drawn from two UK trials, COV001 and COV002, one of which was a single-blind randomized controlled phase 2/3 trial testing AZD1222 (ChAdOx1 nCoV-19) in healthy adults. For TCRbeta chain sequencing, PBMC samples from trial participants were taken at day 0 and at day 28 after the second dose. The CDR3 regions of human TCRbeta chains were analyzed by immunosequencing. As for how the authors treated the data: Repertoire TCRs were matched against a reference library of SARS-CoV-2-specific TCRs generated with the MIRA antigen-specificity platform. Breadth was defined as the fraction of unique TCRs that were SARS-CoV-2-associated, and depth was defined as the fraction of total T cells that were SARS-CoV-2-associated. Using the MIRA data, each spike-specific TCR was assigned both to the spike region to which the TCR was reactive and to a CD4 or CD8 class. Log10-transformed breadth and depth values were compared by one-way ANOVA with Sidak's multiple comparisons tests. TCRdb took this table from immuneACCESS and kept in-frame rearrangements with V and J called. Such tables lack part of the clones; where checked against another copy, unresolved V genes explain under half of the gap, and the rest is unexplained. For V, J and clone size, that table is used; D and trimming come from the DNA. For this sample there are tens of thousands of clones; approximately 87% appear just once. The biggest ten clones account for approximately 5% of the sample.

Comment on this clone: This clone's antigen is unknown. Nothing much larger sits one base from this clone, and base qualities are not available.

The CDR3, from cysteine to phenylalanine, totals 18 residues. The kept DNA is CDR3 alone, 54 bases in frame from the first base. CDR1 and CDR2, looked up from the germline V gene, are LGHNA and YNFKEQ. V trim: 2 bases; J trim: 7 bases; unmatched bases: 15. The rearranged segments are TRBV4-2 and TRBJ2-7; 12 bases in the junction line up with TRBD1. The sequencing used peripheral blood, collected on day 0 of MenACWY control vaccination. This clonotype was sampled from an adult in good health. In nucleotides, the sequence is TGTGCCAGCAGCCAACCGTCGGGAAGGGGACAGGGGGCTGGGGAGCAGTACTTC. This sequence encodes CASSQPSGRGQGAGEQYF.